This T cell receptor beta chain was obtained from a study of neurological immune-mediated disorders. Study-wide background: Relapsing-remitting disease was seen in 31 of the 34 multiple sclerosis patients, and secondary progressive disease was seen in 3.

TCRdb redid the calling of the 5' RACE reads with MiXCR, one entry per CDR3 protein. The table records nearly 60,000 distinct CDR3 sequences, about 3.2% of them present only once. CDR1 is SGHTA and CDR2 is FQGNSA in the germline V gene. V was pared by 5 bases and J by 0 bases, with 14 bases between. The CDR3 covers 15 residues. This clonotype was seen many times. The sequence was collected from a woman aged 55-75 years with multiple sclerosis. The sequenced sample was PBMCs. This sequence joins TRBV7-2 and TRBJ2-7; possible D gene TRBD2, 6 bases. The CDR3 DNA follows: TGTGCCAGCAGCCCCCGGAGGGCAGGCTCCTACGAGCAGTACTTC. Translating it yields CASSPRRAGSYEQYF. The full variable domain, its missing parts supplied by reference TRBV7-2 and TRBJ2-7, is GAGVSQSPSNKVTEKGKDVELRCDPISGHTALYWYRQSLGQGLEFLIYFQGNSAPDKSGLPSDRFSAERTGGSVSTLTIQRTQQEDSAVYLCASSPRRAGSYEQYFGPGTRLTVT.